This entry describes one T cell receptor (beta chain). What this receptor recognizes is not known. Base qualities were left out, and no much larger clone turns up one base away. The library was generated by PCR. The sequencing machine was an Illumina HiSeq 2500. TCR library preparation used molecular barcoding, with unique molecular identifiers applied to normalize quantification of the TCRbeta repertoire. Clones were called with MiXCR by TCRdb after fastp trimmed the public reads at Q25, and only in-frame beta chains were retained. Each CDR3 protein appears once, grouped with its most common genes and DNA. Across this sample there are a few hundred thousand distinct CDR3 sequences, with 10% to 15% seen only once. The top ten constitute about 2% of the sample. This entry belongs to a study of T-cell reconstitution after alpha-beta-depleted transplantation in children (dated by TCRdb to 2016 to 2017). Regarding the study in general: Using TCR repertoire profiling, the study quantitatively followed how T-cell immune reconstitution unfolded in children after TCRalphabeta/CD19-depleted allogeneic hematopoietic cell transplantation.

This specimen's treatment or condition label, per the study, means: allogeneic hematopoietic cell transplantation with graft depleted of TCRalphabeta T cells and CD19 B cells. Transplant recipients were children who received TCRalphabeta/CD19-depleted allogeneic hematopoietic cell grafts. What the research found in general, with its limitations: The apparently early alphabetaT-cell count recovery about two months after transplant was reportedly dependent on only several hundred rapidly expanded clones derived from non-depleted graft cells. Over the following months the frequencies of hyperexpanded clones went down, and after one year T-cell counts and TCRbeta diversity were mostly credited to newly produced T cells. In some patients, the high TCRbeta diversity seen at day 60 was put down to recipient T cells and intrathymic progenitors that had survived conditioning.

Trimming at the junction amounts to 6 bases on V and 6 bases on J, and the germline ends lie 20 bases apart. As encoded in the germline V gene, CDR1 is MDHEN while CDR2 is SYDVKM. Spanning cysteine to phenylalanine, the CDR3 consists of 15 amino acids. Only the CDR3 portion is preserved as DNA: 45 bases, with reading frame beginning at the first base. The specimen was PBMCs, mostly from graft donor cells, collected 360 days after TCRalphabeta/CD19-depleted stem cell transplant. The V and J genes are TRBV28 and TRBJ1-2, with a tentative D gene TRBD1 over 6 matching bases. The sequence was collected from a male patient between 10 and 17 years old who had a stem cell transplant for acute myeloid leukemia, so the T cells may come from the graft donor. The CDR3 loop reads CASRFTGKMNDGYTF. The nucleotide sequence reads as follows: TGTGCCAGCAGATTCACAGGGAAGATGAATGATGGCTACACCTTC.